This T cell receptor beta chain emerged from a study of cytomegalovirus exposure and HLA in healthy donors. The PCR contained 60 Vbeta and 13 Jbeta primers. This table comes from immunoSEQ multiplex PCR, and its TCRdb copy is limited to in-frame clones, with some not included. The table shows around 150,000 clones, with around nine tenths occurring only once. In the case of this clone: Antigen: not known.

Whole-study findings and limits: Earlier findings revealed that most TCR beta V segments proved productive either about 87% or about 30% of the time.

Material for sequencing was PBMCs. The source is a woman aged 18-29 years in good health and CMV-seronegative.

The CDR3 loop is CASRDWSYEQYF. As DNA, the CDR3 is TGTGCCAGTCGAGACTGGTCCTACGAGCAGTACTTC. The rearrangement joins TRBV7-9 to TRBJ2-7; D unclear. Deletions cut 9 bases from V and 1 base from J, with 10 bases between. The CDR3 runs to 12 residues. Germline loops: CDR1 SEHNR, CDR2 FQNEAQ (reference sequence).